This is a list of T cell receptor beta chains from one sample in a study of OX40 agonist ivuxolimab in advanced cancers. Profiled with immunoSEQ multiplex PCR; TCRdb holds only in-frame clones, not every one. The table has about 82,000 clones, 75% to 95% seen once. Here the sequenced sample was CD4+ or CD8+ T cells sorted from blood, taken in a trial of the OX40 agonist ivuxolimab. The receptors originated from an adult with an advanced solid tumor such as melanoma, head and neck, liver or kidney cancer. The CDR3 runs from the conserved cysteine through the conserved F or W. A D gene is named only where the DNA matches it firmly. A clone size is listed for some rows: how often the clone was seen (once, few, many), or a class if it is expanded.

V gene	CDR3 length	clone size	J gene	D gene	CDR3 protein	CDR3 DNA
TRBV5-1	14	-	TRBJ2-5	-	CASSLGRGRETQYF	TGCGCCAGCAGCTTGGGTAGGGGTAGGGAGACCCAGTACTTC
TRBV18	17	once	TRBJ2-1	TRBD1	CASSPLDRGRSYNEQFF	TGTGCCAGCTCACCACTTGACAGGGGAAGATCCTACAATGAGCAGTTCTTC
TRBV9	15	-	TRBJ2-3	TRBD1	CASSKHGTVTDTQYF	TGTGCCAGCAGCAAACACGGGACAGTGACAGATACGCAGTATTTT
TRBV28	15	-	TRBJ1-2	-	CASSFLSGGTYGYTF	TGTGCCAGCAGTTTTCTCTCGGGGGGCACCTATGGCTACACCTTC
TRBV27	14	-	TRBJ2-1	-	CASSPLIRDFSQFF	TGTGCCAGCAGTCCCCTCATTCGGGACTTCTCGCAGTTCTTC
TRBV4-1	16	once	TRBJ2-3	TRBD2	CASSPTSGRAADTQYF	TGCGCCAGCAGCCCCACTAGCGGGAGGGCCGCAGATACGCAGTATTTT
TRBV30	18	-	TRBJ2-5	-	CAWSTSGTGLIGQETQYF	TGTGCCTGGAGTACGAGCGGTACAGGGCTTATAGGTCAGGAGACCCAGTACTTC
TRBV28	18	-	TRBJ2-7	TRBD2	CASLPPSGRPSSLHEQYF	TGTGCCAGTCTTCCCCCTAGCGGGAGGCCTTCCTCCTTACACGAGCAGTACTTC
TRBV6-1	15	-	TRBJ1-2	-	CASSEPGLRDYGYTF	TGTGCCAGCAGTGAACCCGGGCTACGGGACTATGGCTACACCTTC
TRBV6-1	14	-	TRBJ2-3	-	CASSEGQGTDTQYF	TGTGCCAGCAGTGAAGGCCAGGGTACCGATACGCAGTATTTT
TRBV5-1	14	-	TRBJ1-6	TRBD1	CASTVGQGNSPLHF	TGCGCCAGCACGGTGGGACAGGGTAATTCACCCCTCCACTTT